The 20 T cell receptor beta chains listed next were all sequenced from one sample in a study of blood T cell repertoires in COVID-19. Measured with immunoSEQ multiplex PCR; TCRdb has only the in-frame clones, and not every one. The data contain about 74,000 clones, 80% to 90% of them singletons. What was sequenced was peripheral blood. The receptors were sampled from a woman at least 80 years old with acute or convalescent COVID-19.

The chain is built from TRBV9 and TRBJ1-5; 8 nucleotides match TRBD1. This CDR3 contains 15 residues. V lost 0 bases to trimming and J lost 6 bases; unmatched junction nucleotides: 5. The germline gives CDR1 SGDLS, CDR2 YYNGEE. As DNA, the CDR3 is TGTGCCAGCAGCGTAGGGTCCGGGACAGGTCAGCCCCAGCATTTT. Translated: CASSVGSGTGQPQHF.

The chain is built from TRBV19 and TRBJ1-2; TRBD1 agrees at 9 bases. This CDR3 contains 18 residues. Germline V gene sequence: CDR1 LNHDA, CDR2 SQIVND (reference sequence). V lost 8 bases to trimming and J lost 4 bases; unmatched junction nucleotides: 20. The DNA of the CDR3 is TGTGCCAGTTGTGAGAACAGGGGGCGACAAGGCATTCTCTATGGCTACACCTTC. Protein: CASCENRGRQGILYGYTF.

V usage is TRBV19 and J usage is TRBJ2-3; D is possibly TRBD2 (6 bases). CDR3 size: 16 residues. Germline loops: CDR1 LNHDA, CDR2 SQIVND (reference sequence). V was cut by 3 bases and J by 0 bases, with 13 bases left in between. The CDR3 DNA is TGTGCCAGTAGTATTATAGGCGGGACTAGCACAGATACGCAGTATTTT. As protein: CASSIIGGTSTDTQYF.

This rearrangement joins TRBV5-1 to TRBJ1-1, with D uncertain. The germline CDR1 and CDR2 sequences are SGHRS and YFSETQ. V gave up 1 base and J gave up 3 bases, with 13 bases separating them. This CDR3 has 15 residues. CDR3 protein: CASSLFGSSDTEAFF. The CDR3, as DNA: TGCGCCAGCAGCTTGTTCGGGTCCTCTGACACTGAAGCTTTCTTT.

CDR3 sequence reads: CATSRVEGTDTQYF. The CDR3 DNA is TGTGCCACCAGCAGAGTGGAGGGCACAGATACGCAGTATTTT. The genes are TRBV15 and TRBJ2-3; maybe TRBD2 (5 bases). V was pared by 1 base and J by 1 base, with 6 bases between. This CDR3 is 14 amino acids long. Germline V gene lookup returns CDR1 LNHNV and CDR2 YYDKDF (reference sequence). The full variable domain, its missing parts supplied by reference TRBV15 and TRBJ2-3, is DAMVIQNPRYQVTQFGKPVTLSCSQTLNHNVMYWYQQKSSQAPKLLFHYYDKDFNNEADTPDNFQSRRPNTSFCFLDIRSPGLGDTAMYLCATSRVEGTDTQYFGPGTRLTVL.

The chain is built from TRBV19 and TRBJ1-4; perhaps TRBD1 as D (5 bases). The CDR3 runs 13 residues. The germline V gene has CDR1 LNHDA and CDR2 SQIVND (reference sequence). V was clipped by 7 bases and J by 2 bases, with 8 bases between them. The CDR3 coding sequence is TGTGCCAGTAACCGGGGGACTAATGAAAAACTGTTTTTT. This translates into CASNRGTNEKLFF.

The chain couples TRBV27 to TRBJ2-2; TRBD1 agrees at 8 bases. The CDR3 is 14 residues long. J lost 4 bases, V lost 6 bases, and 4 bases had no gene match. From germline, CDR1 is MNHEY and CDR2 SMNVEV (reference sequence). The CDR3 loop reads CASRGTGGTGELFF. In DNA form, the CDR3 reads TGTGCCAGCAGGGGGACAGGAGGCACCGGGGAGCTGTTTTTT.

Turning to this clone: At one of its ends the junction is not consistent with the germline gene, which may arise from a read error. This rearrangement joins TRBV30 to TRBJ2-1; TRBD1 agrees at 7 bases. Germline V gene data show CDR1 as GTSNPN and CDR2 as SVGIG (reference sequence). The CDR3 is made up of 10 amino acids. The CDR3 region has the DNA TGTGCCTGGAGTAACAGGGGCAGTCTCTTC. Translation gives CAWSNRGSLF.

The chain employs TRBV7-2 and TRBJ1-1; possible D gene TRBD1, 5 bases. There are 15 residues in the CDR3. V dropped 5 bases and J dropped 1 base, with 14 bases sitting between them. Looked up from germline, CDR1 is SGHTA and CDR2 is FQGNSA. DNA for the CDR3: TGTGCCAGCAGCAAGGGACTCCCTGGGAACACTGAAGCTTTCTTT. Its translation: CASSKGLPGNTEAFF.

The rearrangement joins TRBV5-4 to TRBJ2-5, with TRBD2 matching 12 bases. V lost 0 bases, J lost 5 bases, and 17 bases stayed unmatched. This CDR3 spans 20 amino acids. Germline loops: CDR1 SGHNT, CDR2 YYREEE (reference sequence). This chain's CDR3 is CASSLVASGRARGRWETQYF. The CDR3 DNA reads as TGTGCCAGCAGCTTGGTGGCTAGCGGGAGGGCAAGGGGCCGGTGGGAGACCCAGTACTTC. Full variable domain (missing parts from reference TRBV5-4 and TRBJ2-5): ETGVTQSPTHLIKTRGQQVTLRCSSQSGHNTVSWYQQALGQGPQFIFQYYREEENGRGNFPPRFSGLQFPNYSSELNVNALELDDSALYLCASSLVASGRARGRWETQYFGPGTRLLVL.

The V call is TRBV6-6, the J call TRBJ1-2; 8 nucleotides agree with TRBD1. The CDR3 spans 14 residues. Germline loops: CDR1 MNHNY, CDR2 SVGAGI (reference sequence). The junction had 9 bases not matched to a gene; V was cut back by 5 bases and J by 7 bases. The CDR3 DNA reads as TGTGCCAGCAGTCCCACAGGGGGGCGGCTTGGCTACACCTTC. Amino acids: CASSPTGGRLGYTF.

Remarks on this clone: Compared with germline, one end of the junction differs, possibly owing to a read error. The V gene is TRBV7-7, the J gene TRBJ2-5; 10 nucleotides line up with TRBD2. This CDR3 is built from 14 residues. Looked up from germline, CDR1 is SSHAT and CDR2 is FNYEAQ (reference sequence). For the CDR3, the DNA is TGTGCTAGCAGCTTAGGGACTAGCGTCGAGACCCAGTACTTC. This gives the protein CASSLGTSVETQYF.

The rearrangement uses TRBV6-5 and TRBJ2-7, with D unresolved. Trimming removed 8 bases at V and 2 bases at J, with 16 bases between. Germline V gives CDR1 MNHEY, CDR2 SVGAGI. The CDR3 has 14 amino acids. The DNA for the CDR3 is TGTGCCAGCGAAACCGCGAATTATCCCTACGAGCAGTACTTC. Its protein is CASETANYPYEQYF.

This chain uses TRBV5-6 with TRBJ2-7, with TRBD2 identical over 8 bases. CDR1 and CDR2 from the germline V gene are SGHDT and YYEEEE. This CDR3 contains 14 residues. V lost 3 bases, J lost 4 bases, and 6 bases stayed unmatched. CDR3 coding DNA: TGTGCCAGCAGCTCAGGGACTAGGGGATACGAGCAGTACTTC. As protein: CASSSGTRGYEQYF.

V is TRBV2 and J is TRBJ2-5; the match to TRBD1 covers 8 bases. The ends lost 2 bases at V and 5 bases at J; junction bases unmatched: 1. Germline V gives CDR1 SNHLY, CDR2 FYNNEI. CDR3 length equals 13 residues. The CDR3 coding sequence is TGTGCCAGCAGTGAAAGGACAGGGGAGACCCAGTACTTC. Its protein product is CASSERTGETQYF.

This clone has just a few counts. The J gene is TRBJ2-2, the V gene TRBV18; 7 bases agree with TRBD1. Trimming at V came to 4 bases and at J to 0 bases, leaving 8 bases not matched to a gene. Germline CDR1 is KGHSH and CDR2 is LQKENI. The CDR3 is made up of 17 amino acids. CDR3 nucleotides: TGTGCCAGCTCACGGTTCGACAGGGTCGCGAACACCGGGGAGCTGTTTTTT. Translating gives CASSRFDRVANTGELFF.

The chain employs TRBV7-2 and TRBJ2-1; TRBD2 matches at 10 bases. J was trimmed by 7 bases and V by 0 bases; bases with no gene match: 3. The V gene's germline CDR1 is SGHTA and CDR2 FQGNSA. The CDR3 is 15 residues long. The CDR3: CASSLAGTSVNEQFF. The CDR3 DNA is TGTGCCAGCAGCTTAGCTGGGACTAGCGTAAATGAGCAGTTCTTC.

Only one count was recorded for this clone. The genes are TRBV6-5 and TRBJ1-5; D gene uncertain. CDR3 length: 15 amino acids. Germline lookup yields CDR1 MNHEY and CDR2 SVGAGI. V dropped 0 bases and J dropped 0 bases, with 6 bases sitting between them. This CDR3 reads CASSYSIGSNQPQHF. CDR3 DNA: TGTGCCAGCAGTTACTCGATCGGTAGCAATCAGCCCCAGCATTTT.

This clone was observed once. This sequence joins TRBV27 and TRBJ2-3; 10 positions match TRBD2. J gave up 6 bases and V 7 bases, and 7 bases lay outside the gene matches. The germline V gene encodes CDR1 MNHEY and CDR2 SMNVEV (reference sequence). CDR3 length equals 14 residues. The CDR3 region is CASNAAGGRDTQYF. The CDR3 DNA is TGTGCCAGCAATGCAGCGGGAGGGCGGGATACGCAGTATTTT.

This clone has just one count. V usage is TRBV4-2 and J usage is TRBJ2-1; weak D call: TRBD2 (5 bases). The CDR3 is 16 amino acids. Trimming took off 0 bases at V and 0 bases at J, with 9 bases between the two ends. The germline CDR1 and CDR2 sequences are LGHNA and YNFKEQ. Here the CDR3 reads CASSQEERCSYNEQFF. The CDR3 nucleotides read TGTGCCAGCAGCCAAGAGGAGCGGTGCTCCTACAATGAGCAGTTCTTC.